This TCR beta chain stems from a study of T cells in women clearing cervical HPV infection. In regard to this clone: Read coverage stops 3 residues before the CDR3 terminus; the germline J gene supplies the remainder.

Germline CDR1 and CDR2: GTSNPN and SVGIG (reference sequence). The CDR3 is made up of 14 amino acids. Trimming removed 4 bases at V and 0 bases at J, with 11 bases between. The protocol was immunoSEQ multiplex PCR, while the TCRdb copy is restricted to in-frame clones and leaves out a portion. Here the sample table reports tens of thousands of clones. The sequencing sample was made of blood buffy coat. The chain links TRBV30 to TRBJ2-3, with a possible D match to TRBD2 (6 bases). The sequence was collected from a woman aged 18 to 75 with a cervical HPV16 infection that either progressed to CIN3+ or cleared (not recorded which). CDR3 bases read: TGTGCCTGGAAGAGGGCGGGAAGCACAGATACG. This sequence encodes CAWKRAGSTDT. The entire CDR3 reads CAWKRAGSTDTQYF.